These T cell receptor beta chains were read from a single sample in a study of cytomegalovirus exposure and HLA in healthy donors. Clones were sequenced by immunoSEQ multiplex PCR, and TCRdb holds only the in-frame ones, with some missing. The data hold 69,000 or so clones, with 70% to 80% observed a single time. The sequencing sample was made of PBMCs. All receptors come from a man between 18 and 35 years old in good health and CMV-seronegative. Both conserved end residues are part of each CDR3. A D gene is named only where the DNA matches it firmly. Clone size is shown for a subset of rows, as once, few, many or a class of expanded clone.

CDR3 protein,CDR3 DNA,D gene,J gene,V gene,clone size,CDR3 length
CATFRGDPYNEQFF,TGTGCCACCTTTCGGGGGGACCCCTACAATGAGCAGTTCTTC,TRBD2,TRBJ2-1,TRBV10-3,once,14
CASRVLAGGLSYNEQFF,TGTGCCAGCAGAGTACTAGCGGGGGGCCTCTCCTACAATGAGCAGTTCTTC,TRBD2,TRBJ2-1,TRBV5-6,-,17
CASRSSQGAHSPLHF,TGTGCCAGCAGATCTTCACAGGGGGCTCATTCACCCCTCCACTTT,TRBD1,TRBJ1-6,TRBV28,-,15
CASSAVVGNTIYF,TGTGCCAGCAGTGCTGTCGTGGGAAACACCATATATTTT,-,TRBJ1-3,TRBV2,-,13
CASSLTGGDTEAFF,TGTGCCAGCAGCCTGACAGGGGGAGACACTGAAGCTTTCTTT,TRBD1,TRBJ1-1,TRBV7-3,-,14
CASSFRTGKQFF,TGTGCCAGCAGTTTCCGGACAGGGAAGCAGTTCTTC,TRBD1,TRBJ2-1,TRBV27,once,12
CASSSGTGGRKNTEAFF,TGCGCCAGCAGCTCCGGGACAGGGGGCCGAAAGAACACTGAAGCTTTCTTT,TRBD1,TRBJ1-1,TRBV5-1,few,17
CASSYRGLRNTGELFF,TGTGCCAGCAGTTACAGGGGGCTACGGAACACCGGGGAGCTGTTTTTT,TRBD1,TRBJ2-2,TRBV5-5,once,16
CAISGELAREQYF,TGTGCCATCAGTGGGGAGTTAGCACGCGAGCAGTACTTC,-,TRBJ2-7,TRBV10-3,-,13
CATSREIGGGGIYNEQFF,TGTGCCACCAGCAGAGAAATTGGTGGGGGGGGAATCTACAATGAGCAGTTCTTC,TRBD2,TRBJ2-1,TRBV15,-,18
CASSQEGPGSDEKLFF,TGCGCCAGCAGCCAAGAGGGCCCTGGTTCGGATGAAAAACTGTTTTTT,-,TRBJ1-4,TRBV4-3,-,16
CASSVLFSGQGVDIQYF,TGCGCCAGCAGCGTACTTTTTTCGGGACAGGGGGTAGACATTCAGTACTTC,TRBD1,TRBJ2-4,TRBV5-1,-,17
CASSHDSGTTEAFF,TGTGCCAGCAGCCACGATTCGGGTACCACTGAAGCTTTCTTT,-,TRBJ1-1,TRBV11-2,-,14
CASSIGQGTGELFF,TGTGCCAGTAGTATAGGACAGGGGACCGGGGAGCTGTTTTTT,TRBD1,TRBJ2-2,TRBV19,-,14
CASSLEGGPHNEQFF,TGTGCCAGCAGCTTGGAGGGGGGGCCCCACAATGAGCAGTTCTTC,-,TRBJ2-1,TRBV5-6,few,15
CASSSGQVGASPLHF,TGTGCCAGCAGTTCCGGACAGGTTGGGGCTTCACCCCTCCACTTT,TRBD1,TRBJ1-6,TRBV28,-,15
CAIGSGGAPAETQYF,TGTGCCATCGGAAGCGGGGGGGCCCCCGCAGAGACCCAGTACTTC,TRBD2,TRBJ2-5,TRBV10-3,-,15
CASSSDSRNGYTF,TGTGCCAGCAGCTCAGACAGTAGGAATGGCTACACCTTC,-,TRBJ1-2,TRBV5-6,few,13
CASSPQRGETQYF,TGTGCCAGCAGCCCCCAGAGGGGGGAGACCCAGTACTTC,-,TRBJ2-5,TRBV11-2,-,13
CAWSVPMAGINSPLHF,TGTGCCTGGAGTGTCCCCATGGCAGGGATTAATTCACCCCTCCACTTT,-,TRBJ1-6,TRBV30,-,16
CASSSRGGGEKLFF,TGTGCCAGCAGCTCGAGGGGGGGCGGCGAAAAACTGTTTTTT,-,TRBJ1-4,TRBV7-2,-,14
CATRASRGGYTF,TGTGCCACCAGAGCCTCTAGGGGCGGCTACACCTTC,-,TRBJ1-2,TRBV19,-,12
CASSVAGQGRNIQYF,TGTGCCAGCAGCGTAGCGGGACAGGGGAGAAACATTCAGTACTTC,TRBD1,TRBJ2-4,TRBV9,-,15
CASTWTSGGDNEQFF,TGTGCCAGCACCTGGACTAGCGGGGGGGACAATGAGCAGTTCTTC,TRBD2,TRBJ2-1,TRBV5-4,-,15
CASSRRPGLSDNEQFF,TGTGCCAGCAGTCGAAGACCGGGACTAAGTGACAATGAGCAGTTCTTC,TRBD2,TRBJ2-1,TRBV2,once,16
CASSSRDYVPNEQFF,TGCGCCAGCAGCTCCCGGGACTATGTACCCAATGAGCAGTTCTTC,TRBD2,TRBJ2-1,TRBV5-1,-,15
CASSSLGVLFF,TGCGCCAGCAGCTCCCTAGGTGTGCTGTTTTTT,-,TRBJ2-2,TRBV5-1,-,11
CASSQIRGGVEAEKLFF,TGTGCCAGCAGCCAAATCCGGGGTGGGGTTGAAGCGGAAAAACTGTTTTTT,-,TRBJ1-4,TRBV5-8,medium-sized,17
CASSKPADTQYF,TGTGCCAGCAGCAAACCAGCAGATACGCAGTATTTT,-,TRBJ2-3,TRBV11-2,once,12
CASSQPGQETYEQYF,TGTGCCAGCAGCCAACCCGGACAGGAGACCTACGAGCAGTACTTC,TRBD1,TRBJ2-7,TRBV28,few,15
CASSRQAVNEQFF,TGTGCCAGCAGCCGTCAAGCGGTCAATGAGCAGTTCTTC,-,TRBJ2-1,TRBV7-8,-,13
CASSDSPGGYNEQFF,TGTGCCAGCAGTGATAGTCCGGGCGGGTACAATGAGCAGTTCTTC,-,TRBJ2-1,TRBV6-1,-,15
CASSSWDRVPRQPQHF,TGTGCCAGCAGTTCATGGGACAGGGTACCTCGGCAGCCCCAGCATTTT,TRBD1,TRBJ1-5,TRBV28,once,16
CASSLGTGGADTQYF,TGTGCCAGCAGCTTAGGCACAGGGGGCGCGGATACGCAGTATTTT,TRBD1,TRBJ2-3,TRBV5-6,-,15
CASSQDGRGAIYGYTF,TGTGCCAGCAGCCAAGATGGGAGGGGTGCCATTTATGGCTACACCTTC,-,TRBJ1-2,TRBV4-2,-,16
CASSLGSGGGFQETQYF,TGTGCCAGCAGCTTGGGTTCGGGCGGGGGCTTCCAAGAGACCCAGTACTTC,-,TRBJ2-5,TRBV5-6,-,17
CASSQYDGGDTEAFF,TGTGCCAGCAGCCAGTATGACGGGGGAGACACTGAAGCTTTCTTT,-,TRBJ1-1,TRBV5-6,-,15
CASSSAGLGSLHF,TGTGCCAGCAGCTCAGCCGGCCTCGGGTCCCTCCACTTT,-,TRBJ1-6,TRBV7-9,-,13
CASSPRAGATTEQFF,TGTGCCAGCAGTCCCCGAGCGGGGGCGACGACTGAGCAGTTCTTC,TRBD2,TRBJ2-1,TRBV27,-,15
CASSYSTGGGGELFF,TGTGCCAGCAGTTACTCGACAGGGGGGGGCGGGGAGCTGTTTTTT,TRBD1,TRBJ2-2,TRBV6-5,-,15
CASSPRAIVGEQYF,TGTGCCAGCAGCCCCAGGGCGATTGTTGGCGAGCAGTACTTC,-,TRBJ2-7,TRBV9,-,14
CASRDRVNTEAFF,TGTGCCAGCAGGGACAGGGTGAACACTGAAGCTTTCTTT,TRBD1,TRBJ1-1,TRBV6-1,few,13